Below are 3 T cell receptor beta chains sequenced from a single sample in a study of shared clonotypes between healthy human individuals. The table came from immunoSEQ multiplex PCR; TCRdb's copy has only in-frame clones and leaves some out. The sample carries around 2.3 million clones, 90% to 97% recorded once. Sequencing was carried out using naive CD4+ T cells sorted from blood. Subset reported: CD45RA+ positively selected. Source of these receptors: a man between 18 and 35 years old in good health.

With regard to this clone: Other DNA sequences of this sample code for an identical CDR3. The chain has TRBV30 and TRBJ2-5, with D hard to call. Germline assignment: CDR1 GTSNPN and CDR2 SVGIG (reference sequence). This CDR3 is built from 12 residues. Trimming took off 0 bases at V and 2 bases at J, with 4 bases between the two ends. In DNA form, the CDR3 reads TGTGCCTGGAGTGTGCAGCAAGAGACCCAGTACTTC. This sequence encodes CAWSVQQETQYF.

The chain recombines TRBV7-9 with TRBJ2-1; D is possibly TRBD2 (6 bases). Germline-derived CDR1 and CDR2 are SEHNR and FQNEAQ (reference sequence). V was trimmed by 1 base and J by 4 bases, leaving 17 bases between them. The CDR3 loop spans 17 amino acids. CDR3 sequence reads: CASSLEVSLARYNEQFF. CDR3 DNA sequence: TGTGCCAGCAGCTTAGAGGTTTCCCTAGCGAGGTACAATGAGCAGTTCTTC.

V is TRBV5-5 and J is TRBJ2-5; perhaps TRBD2 as D (6 bases). Trimming took 7 bases from V and 0 from J, leaving 28 bases between them. The V gene's germline CDR1 is SGHKS and CDR2 YYEKEE (reference sequence). This CDR3 is built from 19 residues. CDR3 residues: CASGLEGGTFLTDQETQYF. The CDR3 DNA reads as TGTGCCAGCGGATTGGAGGGTGGAACGTTCCTTACAGACCAAGAGACCCAGTACTTC.